Each of the 21 T cell receptor beta chains below was sequenced from the same sample in a study of Tregs in tolerant kidney transplant recipients. Measured with immunoSEQ multiplex PCR; TCRdb has only the in-frame clones, and not every one. The sample lists 98,000 or so clones; around 90% were seen once. Specimen: CD4+ T cells from blood, collected before the transplant. These receptors were collected from a human donor who received a combined kidney and bone marrow transplant.

This clone turned up a few times. The chain is built from TRBV4-2 and TRBJ2-7, with 10 nucleotides matching TRBD2. The CDR3 length is 15 residues. CDR1 and CDR2 from the germline V gene are LGHNA and YNFKEQ. V shed 2 bases, J shed 1 base, and the junction held 2 bases outside the gene matches. CDR3 nucleotides: TGTGCCAGCAGCCAATCACTAGCGGGGTCCTACGAGCAGTACTTC. Protein product: CASSQSLAGSYEQYF.

With regard to this clone: The CDR3 carries no conserved terminal phenylalanine or tryptophan, so it likely arises from a read error. V gene TRBV27 combines with J gene TRBJ2-7, with D unclear. CDR1 and CDR2 (germline): MNHEY, SMNVEV (reference sequence). The CDR3 loop spans 13 amino acids. The V end lost 0 bases, the J end lost 4 bases, and 7 bases lay between the germline ends. DNA of the CDR3: TGTGCCAGCAGTTTATCAGAGGCGTACGAGCAGTACCTC. It is translated as CASSLSEAYEQYL.

The V and J genes are TRBV4-2 and TRBJ2-3, with D hard to call. Trimming cost V 1 base and J 3 bases, with 11 bases left between them. This CDR3 comprises 15 residues. Germline CDR1 is LGHNA and CDR2 is YNFKEQ. For the CDR3, the DNA is TGTGCCAGCAGCCAAGGGCAGGTTACGACAGATACGCAGTATTTT. Translated: CASSQGQVTTDTQYF.

This rearrangement joins TRBV28 to TRBJ1-2, with 10 bases that match TRBD1. Trimming at V came to 4 bases and at J to 8 bases, leaving 4 bases not matched to a gene. The CDR3 contains 13 residues. Germline values: CDR1 MDHEN, CDR2 SYDVKM. The CDR3 protein is CASSSGQGLGYTF. The CDR3 DNA reads TGTGCCAGCAGTTCGGGACAGGGGTTAGGCTACACCTTC.

The V and J genes are TRBV9 and TRBJ1-1; D ambiguous. The CDR3 has 14 amino acids. The V and J ends lost 4 bases and 0 bases respectively, with 10 bases between them. Germline V gene lookup returns CDR1 SGDLS and CDR2 YYNGEE. CDR3 sequence reads: CASSPRVVNTEAFF. The CDR3 DNA is TGTGCCAGCAGCCCCCGGGTCGTGAACACTGAAGCTTTCTTT.

The chain recombines TRBV19 with TRBJ1-1; D is ambiguous. This CDR3 has 15 residues. Germline CDR1 is LNHDA and CDR2 is SQIVND (reference sequence). Trimming left V 6 bases short and J 4 bases short, with 18 bases between. As DNA, the CDR3 is TGTGCCAGTAGATCTCCGGCGGGAAGGCGCACTGAAGCTTTCTTT. Translating it yields CASRSPAGRRTEAFF.

The chain combines TRBV27 with TRBJ2-1; 10 nucleotides line up with TRBD2. V lost 10 bases, J lost 1 base, and 13 bases stayed unmatched. The CDR3 covers 17 residues. The germline CDR1 and CDR2 sequences are MNHEY and SMNVEV (reference sequence). Here the CDR3 DNA reads TGTGCCACTGGGGGGGCTAGCGGGAGCTCGTCCTACAATGAGCAGTTCTTC. Translating it yields CATGGASGSSSYNEQFF.

V usage is TRBV5-5 and J usage is TRBJ1-6; D ambiguous. V was shortened by 0 bases and J by 3 bases, with 13 bases between the two germline ends. CDR3 length: 17 residues. Germline CDR1 SGHKS, CDR2 YYEKEE (reference sequence). In DNA, the CDR3 is TGTGCCAGCAGCTTGGGGAGGCTGGACCTCTATAATTCACCCCTCCACTTT. Protein: CASSLGRLDLYNSPLHF.

The gene calls are TRBV29-1 and TRBJ2-7, with D perhaps TRBD1 (5 bases). V was clipped by 4 bases and J by 5 bases, with 15 bases between them. The CDR3 extends over 13 amino acids. Germline CDR1 and CDR2: SQVTM and ANQGSEA. The CDR3 DNA is TGCAGCGTTGGTCCCCGACAGATCGACGAGCAGTACTTC. It specifies CSVGPRQIDEQYF.

The V and J genes are TRBV7-2 and TRBJ2-5; TRBD2 matches 10 bases. Germline V gene lookup returns CDR1 SGHTA and CDR2 FQGNSA. V shed 5 bases and J 5 bases; nucleotides not matched to a gene: 8. CDR3 length: 15 residues. The CDR3 DNA follows: TGTGCCAGCAGCGACCACGGAGCGGGAGGGGAGACCCAGTACTTC. Protein: CASSDHGAGGETQYF.

J is TRBJ2-1 and V is TRBV5-6; the match to TRBD2 covers 10 bases. This CDR3 has 17 residues. Germline V lookup: CDR1 SGHDT, CDR2 YYEEEE. V dropped 0 bases and J dropped 4; count of bases not matched to a gene: 7. The chain's CDR3 is CASSLVPSGRSYNEQFF. For the CDR3, the DNA is TGTGCCAGCAGCTTGGTGCCTAGCGGGAGATCTTACAATGAGCAGTTCTTC.

The chain combines TRBV5-1 with TRBJ2-1, with D maybe TRBD2 (6 bases). Deletions cut 3 bases from V and 4 bases from J, with 14 bases between. The CDR3 has 15 amino acids. CDR1 is SGHRS, CDR2 YFSETQ, per germline. CDR3 sequence reads: CASSWAKGGYNEQFF. CDR3 DNA sequence: TGCGCCAGCAGCTGGGCGAAAGGAGGGTACAATGAGCAGTTCTTC.

The chain is built from TRBV29-1 and TRBJ2-7; possibly TRBD2 for D (6 bases). This CDR3 spans 13 amino acids. Germline V lookup: CDR1 SQVTM, CDR2 ANQGSEA. The ends were cut back, 1 base at V and 3 bases at J, with 10 bases in the middle. CDR3 protein: CSVEAGGDYEQYF. CDR3 coding DNA: TGCAGCGTTGAAGCGGGCGGGGACTACGAGCAGTACTTC.

The V gene is TRBV5-8, the J gene TRBJ2-3, with 8 bases lining up with TRBD2. Germline trimming cut 5 bases from V and 4 bases from J; bases unmatched to any gene: 6. This CDR3 has 14 residues. CDR1 SGHTS and CDR2 YDEGEE come from the germline V gene. The CDR3: CASRRSGKADTQYF. The CDR3, as DNA: TGTGCCAGCAGACGTAGCGGGAAGGCAGATACGCAGTATTTT.

The chain joins TRBV19 to TRBJ2-1; D possibly corresponds to TRBD1 (7 bases). Looked up from germline, CDR1 is LNHDA and CDR2 is SQIVND (reference sequence). The germline V and J ends were trimmed by 3 bases and 4 bases, with 13 bases remaining between them. The CDR3 is 15 residues long. The CDR3 reads CASSMAAGGYNEQFF. In DNA form, the CDR3 reads TGTGCCAGTAGTATGGCGGCAGGGGGGTACAATGAGCAGTTCTTC.

The V call is TRBV5-3, the J call TRBJ1-2, with D maybe TRBD1 (6 bases). TRBV5-3 is given ORF status, its function remaining uncertain. V gave up 4 bases and J gave up 5 bases, with 30 bases separating them. CDR3 length equals 19 residues. CDR3 in amino acids: CARSGTSTGIGIKGYGYTF. CDR3 nucleotide sequence: TGTGCCAGAAGCGGGACGAGTACAGGGATTGGGATTAAGGGGTATGGCTACACCTTC.

The chain links TRBV5-4 to TRBJ2-7; 7 bases fit TRBD2. V gave up 0 bases and J gave up 1 base; unmatched junction bases: 4. The CDR3 has 15 residues. The germline V gene encodes CDR1 SGHNT and CDR2 YYREEE (reference sequence). The CDR3 DNA is TGTGCCAGCAGCTTGGGGGGAGGGGTTTCCTACGAGCAGTACTTC. Protein product: CASSLGGGVSYEQYF.

V is TRBV5-6 and J is TRBJ2-7, with 9 bases matching TRBD2. The V gene end was trimmed by 4 bases and the J gene end by 4 bases; junction bases not matched to a gene: 12. The CDR3 has 16 amino acids. CDR1 and CDR2 (germline): SGHDT, YYEEEE. DNA of the CDR3: TGTGCCAGCAGCGGAACCCTCGGGACTAGCTTATACGAGCAGTACTTC. Encoded protein: CASSGTLGTSLYEQYF.

The chain joins TRBV27 to TRBJ2-7; 9 bases line up with TRBD1. Germline trimming cut 0 bases from V and 5 bases from J; bases unmatched to any gene: 11. The CDR3 extends over 17 amino acids. In germline, CDR1 is MNHEY, CDR2 SMNVEV (reference sequence). CDR3 sequence: CASSLSPIQGARNEQYF. CDR3 bases: TGTGCCAGCAGTTTATCCCCGATACAGGGGGCGCGGAACGAGCAGTACTTC.

The genes are TRBV10-1 and TRBJ2-1, with a tentative D call TRBD2 (5 bases). Between the trimmed V and J ends, which lost 3 bases and 9 bases, there was a span of 12 bases. Germline V CDR1 and CDR2: WNHNN, SYGVQD (reference sequence). The CDR3 is made up of 13 amino acids. The CDR3 nucleotides are TGCGCCAGCAGTGACTTAAGCCGGGGTGAGCAGTTCTTC. Translation: CASSDLSRGEQFF.

This clone has only a few counts. The junction departs from the called germline gene at one end, perhaps through a read error. The rearrangement links TRBV7-2 to TRBJ2-7, with 12 bases aligning to TRBD1. Germline assignment: CDR1 SGHTA and CDR2 FQGNSA. The CDR3 has 15 residues. The CDR3 sequence is CASSLAGQGAYEQYF. DNA for the CDR3: TGTGCCAGCAGTTTAGCGGGACAGGGGGCGTATGAGCAGTACTTC.